These T cell receptor beta chains were read from a single sample in a study of a mutant IDH1 vaccine in newly diagnosed glioma. Their specific antigens are unknown. Produced via immunoSEQ multiplex PCR; TCRdb's table is partial and in-frame only. The table shows about 36,000 clones, with 80% occurring only once. The sample here was peripheral blood mononuclear cells (PBMCs), taken from a glioma patient whose treatment included an IDH1 peptide vaccine. These receptors originate from a woman in her 30s with glioma. Some clones in this sample may be carry-over from other donors' samples. The CDR3 runs from the conserved cysteine through the conserved F or W. The D gene is left open where the match is weak. The size entry is marked missing in some rows and otherwise reads once, few, many or a size class.

>.|TRBV28|TRBJ1-1|TRBD1
TGTGCCAGCAGTTCTGAACAGGGGGCGAGAACTGAAGCTTTCTTT
CASSSEQGARTEAFF
>.|TRBV7-6|TRBJ2-4|TRBD2
TGTGCCAGCAGCCGTGGACTAGCGGAAAAAAACATTCAGTACTTC
CASSRGLAEKNIQYF
>medium-sized|TRBV19|TRBJ2-7|TRBD1
TGTGCCAGCAAGACAGGGCGAGGCGAGCAGTACTTC
CASKTGRGEQYF
>.|TRBV29-1|TRBJ2-5|TRBD1
TGCAGCGTTGTGACAGGGGGTTTTGAGACCCAGTACTTC
CSVVTGGFETQYF
>.|TRBV19|TRBJ2-5|.
TGTGCCAGTAGTATGGGTCTGGGGGGTGGAGAGACCCAGTACTTC
CASSMGLGGGETQYF
>.|TRBV14|TRBJ1-2|.
TGTGCCAGCAGCCAAACGACCGGGCGAGGGTATGGCTACACCTTC
CASSQTTGRGYGYTF
>.|TRBV25-1|TRBJ2-3|.
TGTGCCAGCAGTGAACTAGCGCCAAAAACAGATACGCAGTATTTT
CASSELAPKTDTQYF
>.|TRBV19|TRBJ1-2|.
TGTGCCAGTAGTGCGGGTCAAGAGGGCTACACCTTC
CASSAGQEGYTF
>.|TRBV5-1|TRBJ2-1|.
TGCGCCAGCAGCTTAAGGCCGCCGATTGATGAGCAGTTCTTC
CASSLRPPIDEQFF
>.|TRBV7-9|TRBJ2-2|TRBD1
TGTGCCAGCAGCCCACGGACAGGGAACACCGGGGAGCTGTTTTTT
CASSPRTGNTGELFF
>.|TRBV7-2|TRBJ2-2|.
TGTGCCAGCAGTTCGAGGCCCGTCCCCGGGGAGCTGTTTTTT
CASSSRPVPGELFF
>.|TRBV2|TRBJ1-5|TRBD1
TGTGCCAGCACCGGGACAGGGGGCTCCCGGCAGCCCCAGCATTTT
CASTGTGGSRQPQHF
>once|TRBV4-1|TRBJ1-1|.
TGCGCCAGCAGCCAAGCTCGGGCAGCGAACACTGAAGCTTTCTTT
CASSQARAANTEAFF
>.|TRBV18|TRBJ2-1|TRBD2
TGTGCCAGCTCACGCCCGGGACTAGCGGGAGCTTACAATGAGCAGTTCTTC
CASSRPGLAGAYNEQFF
>once|TRBV29-1|TRBJ2-7|.
TGCAGCGCCGGTGAGCGGAGCCTCTCCTACGAGCAGTACTTC
CSAGERSLSYEQYF
>.|TRBV7-6|TRBJ2-5|.
TGTGCCAGCGCCAGAAGGGGGTACCAAGAGACCCAGTACTTC
CASARRGYQETQYF
>few|TRBV13|TRBJ2-3|TRBD2
TGTGCCAGCAGCCCCCTAGCGGGAGATACGCAGTATTTT
CASSPLAGDTQYF
>.|TRBV6-1|TRBJ2-5|.
TGTGCCAGCAGTGGATTCGGGGCCCAAGAGACCCAGTACTTC
CASSGFGAQETQYF